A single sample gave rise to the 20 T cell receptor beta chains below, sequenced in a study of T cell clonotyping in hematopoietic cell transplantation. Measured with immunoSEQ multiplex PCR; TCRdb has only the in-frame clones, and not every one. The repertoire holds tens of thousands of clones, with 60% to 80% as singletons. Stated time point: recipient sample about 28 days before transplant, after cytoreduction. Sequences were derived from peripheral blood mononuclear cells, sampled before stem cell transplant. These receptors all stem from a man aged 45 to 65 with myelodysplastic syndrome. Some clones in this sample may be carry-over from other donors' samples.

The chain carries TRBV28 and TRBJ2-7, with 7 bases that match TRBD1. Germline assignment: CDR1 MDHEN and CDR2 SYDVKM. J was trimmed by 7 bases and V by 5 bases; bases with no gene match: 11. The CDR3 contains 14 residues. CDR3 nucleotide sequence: TGTGCCAGCAGTCTCTATCTGGGACAGCTGGAGCAGTACTTC. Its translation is CASSLYLGQLEQYF. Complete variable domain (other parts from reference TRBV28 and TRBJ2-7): DVKVTQSSRYLVKRTGEKVFLECVQDMDHENMFWYRQDPGLGLRLIYFSYDVKMKEKGDIPEGYSVSREKKERFSLILESASTNQTSMYLCASSLYLGQLEQYFGPGTRLTVT.

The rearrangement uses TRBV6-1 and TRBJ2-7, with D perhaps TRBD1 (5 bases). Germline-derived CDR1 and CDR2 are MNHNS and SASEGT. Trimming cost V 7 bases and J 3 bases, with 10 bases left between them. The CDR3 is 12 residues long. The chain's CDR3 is CASTHGHYEQYF. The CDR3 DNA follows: TGTGCCAGCACCCACGGACACTACGAGCAGTACTTC.

The CDR3 region is CASSLKENSPLHF. CDR3 DNA: TGTGCCAGCAGCTTGAAAGAAAATTCACCCCTCCACTTT. The J gene is TRBJ1-6, the V gene TRBV7-9; D remains ambiguous. The CDR3 is made up of 13 amino acids. CDR1 SEHNR and CDR2 FQNEAQ come from the germline V gene (reference sequence). Trimming left V 3 bases short and J 7 bases short, with 7 bases between.

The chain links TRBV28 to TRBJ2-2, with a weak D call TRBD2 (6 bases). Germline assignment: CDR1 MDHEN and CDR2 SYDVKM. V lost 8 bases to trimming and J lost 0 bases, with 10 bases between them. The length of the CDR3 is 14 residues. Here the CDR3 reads CASGRTTNTGELFF. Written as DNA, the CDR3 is TGTGCCAGCGGAAGGACTACGAACACCGGGGAGCTGTTTTTT.

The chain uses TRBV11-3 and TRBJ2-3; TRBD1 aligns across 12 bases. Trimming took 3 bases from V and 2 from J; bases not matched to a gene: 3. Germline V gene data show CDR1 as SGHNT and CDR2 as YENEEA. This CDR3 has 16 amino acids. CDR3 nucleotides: TGTGCCAGCAGCTTCCGGGACAGGGGGCACACAGATACGCAGTATTTT. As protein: CASSFRDRGHTDTQYF.

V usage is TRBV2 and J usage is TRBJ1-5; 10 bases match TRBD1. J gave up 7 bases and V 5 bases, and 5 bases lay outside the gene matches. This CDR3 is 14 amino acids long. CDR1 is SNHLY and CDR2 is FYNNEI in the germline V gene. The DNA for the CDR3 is TGTGCCAGCAGTATCGACAGGGGGCTCCAGCCCCAGCATTTT. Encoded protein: CASSIDRGLQPQHF.

The CDR3 here is CASSRSGRVGETQYF. The DNA for the CDR3 is TGTGCCAGCAGCCGGAGCGGGAGGGTTGGAGAGACCCAGTACTTC. V gene TRBV14 combines with J gene TRBJ2-5, with 10 bases aligning to TRBD2. Germline CDR1 SGHDN, CDR2 FVKESK. CDR3 size: 15 residues. Trimming took 4 bases from V and 4 from J; bases not matched to a gene: 6.

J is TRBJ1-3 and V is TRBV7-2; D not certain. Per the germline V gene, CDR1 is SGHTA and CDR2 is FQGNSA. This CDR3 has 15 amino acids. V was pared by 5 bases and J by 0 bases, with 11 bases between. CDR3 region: CASSATGHSGNTIYF. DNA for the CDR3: TGTGCCAGCAGCGCCACGGGCCACTCTGGAAACACCATATATTTT. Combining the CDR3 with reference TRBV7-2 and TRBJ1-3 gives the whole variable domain GAGVSQSPSNKVTEKGKDVELRCDPISGHTALYWYRQSLGQGLEFLIYFQGNSAPDKSGLPSDRFSAERTGGSVSTLTIQRTQQEDSAVYLCASSATGHSGNTIYFGEGSWLTVV.

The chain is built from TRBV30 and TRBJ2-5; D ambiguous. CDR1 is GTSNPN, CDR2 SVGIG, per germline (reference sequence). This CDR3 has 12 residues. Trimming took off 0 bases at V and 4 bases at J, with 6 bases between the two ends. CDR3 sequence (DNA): TGTGCCTGGAGTGTAGCGCCAGAGACCCAGTACTTC. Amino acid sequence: CAWSVAPETQYF.

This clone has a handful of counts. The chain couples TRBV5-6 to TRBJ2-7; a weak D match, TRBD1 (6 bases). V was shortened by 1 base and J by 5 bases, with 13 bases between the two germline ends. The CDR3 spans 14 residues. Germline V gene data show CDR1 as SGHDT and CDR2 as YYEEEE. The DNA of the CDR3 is TGTGCCAGCAGCTTGAATTACAGGGCCGACGAGCAGTACTTC. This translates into CASSLNYRADEQYF.

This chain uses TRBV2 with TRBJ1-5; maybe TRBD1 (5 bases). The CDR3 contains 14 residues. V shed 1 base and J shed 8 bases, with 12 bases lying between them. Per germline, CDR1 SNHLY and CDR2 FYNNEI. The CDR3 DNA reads TGTGCCAGCAGTGAAGAATGGGGACCGGAGCCCCAGCATTTT. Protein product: CASSEEWGPEPQHF.

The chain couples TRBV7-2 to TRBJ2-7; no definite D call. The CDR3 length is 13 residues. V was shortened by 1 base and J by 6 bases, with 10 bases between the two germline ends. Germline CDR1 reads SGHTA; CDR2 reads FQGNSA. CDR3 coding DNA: TGTGCCAGCAGCTTAGAGGCAGAATTCGAGCAGTACTTC. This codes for CASSLEAEFEQYF.

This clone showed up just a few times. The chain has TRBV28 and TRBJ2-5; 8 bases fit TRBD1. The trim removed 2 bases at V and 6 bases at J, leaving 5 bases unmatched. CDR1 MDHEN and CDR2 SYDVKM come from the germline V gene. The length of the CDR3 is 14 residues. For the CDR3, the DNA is TGTGCCAGCAGTTTAGGACAGGGAGGACAGACCCAGTACTTC. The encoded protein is CASSLGQGGQTQYF.

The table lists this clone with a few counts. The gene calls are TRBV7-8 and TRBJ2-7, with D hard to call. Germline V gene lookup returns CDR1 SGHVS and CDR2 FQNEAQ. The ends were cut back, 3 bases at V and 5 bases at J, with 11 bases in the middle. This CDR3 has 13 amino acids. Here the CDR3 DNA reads TGTGCCAGCAGCTTTTTCGGGTCGGACGAGCAGTACTTC. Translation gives CASSFFGSDEQYF.

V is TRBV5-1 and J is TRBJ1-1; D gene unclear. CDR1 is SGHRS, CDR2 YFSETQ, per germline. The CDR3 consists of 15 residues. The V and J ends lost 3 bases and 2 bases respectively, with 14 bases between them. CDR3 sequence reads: CASSSAVGSNTEAFF. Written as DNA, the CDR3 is TGCGCCAGCAGCTCGGCAGTAGGGTCAAACACTGAAGCTTTCTTT. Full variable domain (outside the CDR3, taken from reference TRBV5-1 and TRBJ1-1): KAGVTQTPRYLIKTRGQQVTLSCSPISGHRSVSWYQQTPGQGLQFLFEYFSETQRNKGNFPGRFSGRQFSNSRSEMNVSTLELGDSALYLCASSSAVGSNTEAFFGQGTRLTVV.

The CDR3 DNA reads as TGCAGTGCTAGCGGGGATGAGACCCAGTACTTC. Protein sequence: CSASGDETQYF. V usage is TRBV20-1 and J usage is TRBJ2-5, with D possibly being TRBD2 (5 bases). CDR1 is DFQATT and CDR2 is SNEGSKA in the germline V gene (reference sequence). The V and J ends lost 3 bases and 5 bases respectively, with 7 bases between them. The CDR3 extends over 11 amino acids.

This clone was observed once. The CDR3 protein is CASTLGAANYGYTF. The CDR3 DNA follows: TGTGCCAGCACCCTAGGGGCGGCTAACTATGGCTACACCTTC. The V and J genes are TRBV6-5 and TRBJ1-2, with a weak D call TRBD1 (5 bases). The V and J ends lost 7 bases and 0 bases respectively, with 12 bases between them. Germline CDR1 reads MNHEY; CDR2 reads SVGAGI. This CDR3 has 14 residues.

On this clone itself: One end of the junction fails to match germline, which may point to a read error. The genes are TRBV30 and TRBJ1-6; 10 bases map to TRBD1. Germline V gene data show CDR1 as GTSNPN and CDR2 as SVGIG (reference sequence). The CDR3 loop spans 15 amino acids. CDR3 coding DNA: TGTGCCTGGAACCCCGGGACAGGGGAAAATTCACCCCCCCACTTT. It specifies CAWNPGTGENSPPHF.

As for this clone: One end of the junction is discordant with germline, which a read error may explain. CDR3 sequence (DNA): TGTGCCTGGAGTACCGACTACGGGCAGTACTTC. Its translation is CAWSTDYGQYF. The chain links TRBV30 to TRBJ2-7; D perhaps matches TRBD2 (5 bases). Germline CDR1 and CDR2: GTSNPN and SVGIG (reference sequence). The CDR3 consists of 11 residues.

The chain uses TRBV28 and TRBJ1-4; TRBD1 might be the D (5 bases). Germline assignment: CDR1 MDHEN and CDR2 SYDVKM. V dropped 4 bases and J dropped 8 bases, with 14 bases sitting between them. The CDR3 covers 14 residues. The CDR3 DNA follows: TGTGCCAGCAGTTGGGACGAGGGAGGGGAAAAACTGTTTTTT. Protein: CASSWDEGGEKLFF.